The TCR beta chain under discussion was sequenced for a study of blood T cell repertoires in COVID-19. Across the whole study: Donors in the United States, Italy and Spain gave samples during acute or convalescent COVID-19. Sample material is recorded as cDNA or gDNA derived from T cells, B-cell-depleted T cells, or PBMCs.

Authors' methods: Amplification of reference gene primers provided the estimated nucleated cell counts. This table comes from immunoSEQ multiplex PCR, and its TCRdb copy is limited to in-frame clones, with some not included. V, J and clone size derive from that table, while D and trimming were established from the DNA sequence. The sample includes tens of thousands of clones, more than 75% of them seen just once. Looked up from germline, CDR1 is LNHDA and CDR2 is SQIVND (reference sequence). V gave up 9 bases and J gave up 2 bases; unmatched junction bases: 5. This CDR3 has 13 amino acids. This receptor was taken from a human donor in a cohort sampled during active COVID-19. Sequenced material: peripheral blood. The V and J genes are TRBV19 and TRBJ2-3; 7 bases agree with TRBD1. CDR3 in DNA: TGTGCCAGCGCGGACAGGCCCACAGATACGCAGTATTTT. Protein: CASADRPTDTQYF. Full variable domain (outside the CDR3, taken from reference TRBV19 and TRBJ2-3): DGGITQSPKYLFRKEGQNVTLSCEQNLNHDAMYWYRQDPGQGLRLIYYSQIVNDFQKGDIAEGYSVSREKKESFPLTVTSAQKNPTAFYLCASADRPTDTQYFGPGTRLTVL.